The clone carrying this TCR beta chain was picked up one time. What it binds is unknown. V was clipped by 10 bases and J by 0 bases, with 11 bases between them. The V gene's germline CDR1 is MNHEY and CDR2 SMNVEV (reference sequence). This CDR3 has 13 amino acids. Profiling relied on immunoSEQ multiplex PCR, and the TCRdb table lists in-frame clones only, not all of them. The sample records roughly 100,000 clones, approximately 90% being singletons. The data were obtained in a study of graft-versus-host responses after intestinal transplantation. Study information: Recipients got multivisceral, liver-intestinal, or isolated intestinal transplants. Study results and caveats: Elevated graft-versus-host to host-versus-graft clonal ratios in allografts were recorded for patients with graft-donor T cell macrochimerism.

The source material was unstimulated CD8+ T cells sorted from spleen or lymph node cells, sampled before transplant. The source of this sequence is a human donor who was the organ donor for an intestinal transplant. The V and J genes are TRBV27 and TRBJ2-3, with a weak D call TRBD2 (6 bases). The CDR3: CATTGTSTDTQYF. For the CDR3, the DNA is TGTGCCACTACCGGGACTAGCACAGATACGCAGTATTTT.